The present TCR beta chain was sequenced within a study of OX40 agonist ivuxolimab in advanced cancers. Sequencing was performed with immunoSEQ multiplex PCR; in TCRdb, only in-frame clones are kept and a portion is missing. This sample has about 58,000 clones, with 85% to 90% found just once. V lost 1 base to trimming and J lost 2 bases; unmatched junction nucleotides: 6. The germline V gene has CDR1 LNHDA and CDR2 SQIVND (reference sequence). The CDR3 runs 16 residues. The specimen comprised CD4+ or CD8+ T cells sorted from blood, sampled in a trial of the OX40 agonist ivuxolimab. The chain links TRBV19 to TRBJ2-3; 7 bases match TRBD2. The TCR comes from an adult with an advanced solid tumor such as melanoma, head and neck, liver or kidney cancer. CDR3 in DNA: TGTGCCAGTAGTATAGGTAGCGGGTCTTACACAGATACGCAGTATTTT. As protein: CASSIGSGSYTDTQYF.